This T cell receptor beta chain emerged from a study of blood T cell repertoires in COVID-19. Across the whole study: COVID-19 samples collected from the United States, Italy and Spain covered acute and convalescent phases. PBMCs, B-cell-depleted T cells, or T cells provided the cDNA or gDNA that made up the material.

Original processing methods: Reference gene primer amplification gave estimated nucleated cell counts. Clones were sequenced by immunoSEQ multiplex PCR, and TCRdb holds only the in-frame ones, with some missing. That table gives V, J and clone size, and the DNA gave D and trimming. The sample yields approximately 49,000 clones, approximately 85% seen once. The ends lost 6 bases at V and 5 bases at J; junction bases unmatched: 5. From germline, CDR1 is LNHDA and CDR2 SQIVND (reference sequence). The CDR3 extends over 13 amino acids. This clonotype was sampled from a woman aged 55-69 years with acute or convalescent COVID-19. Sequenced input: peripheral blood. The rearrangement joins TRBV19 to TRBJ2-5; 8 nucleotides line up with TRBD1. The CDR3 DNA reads TGTGCCAGTAGCATCGGACAGGGCGAGACCCAGTACTTC. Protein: CASSIGQGETQYF.